These 10 T cell receptor beta chains were all obtained from the same sample, sequenced in a study of breast tumors, draining lymph nodes, adjacent tissues. TCRdb re-called the multiplex PCR reads with MiXCR, one entry per CDR3 protein. The sample carries 85,000 to 130,000 distinct CDR3 sequences, under 40% recorded once. Samples came from axillary lymph nodes draining the breast cancer. Sequenced input: axillary lymph node tissue. All receptors derive from a female donor with breast cancer. Some clones in this sample may be carry-over from other donors' samples.

Ten or more counts support this clonotype. The J gene is TRBJ2-3, the V gene TRBV5-5; 12 bases agree with TRBD2. Per the germline V gene, CDR1 is SGHKS and CDR2 is YYEKEE (reference sequence). V shed 4 bases, J shed 0 bases, and the junction held 9 bases outside the gene matches. The CDR3 consists of 18 residues. The CDR3 sequence is CASSLPSGRALSTDTQYF. The CDR3 nucleotides read TGTGCCAGCAGCCTACCTAGCGGGAGGGCCCTTAGCACAGATACGCAGTATTTT.

Only one count was recorded for this clonotype. The genes are TRBV15 and TRBJ2-1, with 14 bases identical to TRBD2. The CDR3 spans 16 residues. V shed 2 bases and J 9 bases; nucleotides not matched to a gene: 6. Germline CDR1 and CDR2: LNHNV and YYDKDF (reference sequence). CDR3 loop: CATSRMGTSGSTEQFF. CDR3 coding DNA: TGTGCCACCAGCAGAATGGGGACTAGCGGGAGTACTGAGCAGTTCTTC.

This clonotype appeared a single time. This chain connects TRBV6-6 to TRBJ2-5; D ambiguous. Trimming removed 4 bases at V and 7 bases at J, with 4 bases between. Per the germline V gene, CDR1 is MNHNY and CDR2 is SVGAGI (reference sequence). The CDR3 extends over 10 amino acids. The DNA for the CDR3 is TGTGCCAGCAGTTCCCCGACCCAGTACTTC. Its translation is CASSSPTQYF.

This clonotype was picked up many times. The V gene is TRBV7-3, the J gene TRBJ2-2; D is perhaps TRBD2 (7 bases). Germline CDR1 SGHTA, CDR2 FQGTGA. This CDR3 has 17 residues. V gave up 5 bases and J gave up 4 bases, with 20 bases separating them. This chain's CDR3 is CASSPGGGASSTGELFF. The CDR3 nucleotides read TGTGCCAGCAGCCCCGGAGGGGGGGCATCTAGCACCGGGGAGCTGTTTTTT. Full variable domain (outside the CDR3, taken from reference TRBV7-3 and TRBJ2-2): GAGVSQTPSNKVTEKGKYVELRCDPISGHTALYWYRQSLGQGPEFLIYFQGTGAADDSGLPNDRFFAVRPEGSVSTLKIQRTERGDSAVYLCASSPGGGASSTGELFFGEGSRLTVL.

About this clonotype itself: Since a much larger clone is just one base distant, this may be a read error. The CDR3 does not end in the conserved phenylalanine or tryptophan, so this is likely a read error. CDR3 in DNA: TGTGCCAGCAGCGCCGGGACAGCCTACGAGCAGTACCCC. It encodes CASSAGTAYEQYP. The rearrangement joins TRBV9 to TRBJ2-7; TRBD1 matches at 7 bases. The germline gives CDR1 SGDLS, CDR2 YYNGEE. Germline trimming cut 3 bases from V and 2 bases from J; bases unmatched to any gene: 2. The CDR3 totals 13 residues.

There are a few counts of this clonotype. This may stem from a read error, because a much larger clone lies one nucleotide away. V gene TRBV3-1 combines with J gene TRBJ2-7; D is ambiguous. V was pared by 4 bases and J by 3 bases, with 25 bases between. The CDR3 totals 18 residues. The germline CDR1 and CDR2 sequences are LGHDT and YNNKEL (reference sequence). CDR3 bases: TGTGCCAGCAGCCGAGTTACGGCCTTGGGGATGCACAACTACGAGCAGTACTTC. This gives the protein CASSRVTALGMHNYEQYF.

This clonotype is a singleton in its sample. The V gene is TRBV20-1, the J gene TRBJ2-7; D perhaps matches TRBD1 (6 bases). Germline CDR1 DFQATT, CDR2 SNEGSKA (reference sequence). V was pared by 6 bases and J by 3 bases, with 18 bases between. The CDR3 runs to 14 residues. CDR3 DNA sequence: TGCAGTGCAGGGGAAGGGACATGGGGCTACGAGCAGTACTTC. Translated, it gives CSAGEGTWGYEQYF.

The chain carries TRBV27 and TRBJ1-1, with 12 bases lining up with TRBD1. Looked up from germline, CDR1 is MNHEY and CDR2 is SMNVEV (reference sequence). The CDR3 totals 13 residues. Losses at the gene ends were 3 bases for V and 10 bases for J; bases not matched to a gene: 3. The CDR3 region has the DNA TGTGCCAGCAGTTTGGGACAGGGGGCAAGAGCTTTCTTT. This sequence encodes CASSLGQGARAFF.

This clonotype was found many times. The gene calls are TRBV2 and TRBJ1-3; the D gene is possibly TRBD1 (6 bases). With 6 bases removed from V and 8 bases from J, the gap between germline ends came to 14 bases. CDR3 length: 13 residues. Looked up from germline, CDR1 is SNHLY and CDR2 is FYNNEI. CDR3 in DNA: TGTGCCAGCAGCGCCGGACAGCGGGACACCATATATTTT. Protein: CASSAGQRDTIYF. Using reference TRBV2 and TRBJ1-3 for the parts outside the CDR3, the full variable domain is EPEVTQTPSHQVTQMGQEVILRCVPISNHLYFYWYRQILGQKVEFLVSFYNNEISEKSEIFDDQFSVERPDGSNFTLKIRSTKLEDSAMYFCASSAGQRDTIYFGEGSWLTVV.

This clonotype was seen many times. In DNA, the CDR3 is TGTGCCAGCAGCTCCGGGACAGGGGGAACGAGGTACGAGCAGTACTTC. Amino acid sequence: CASSSGTGGTRYEQYF. This chain uses TRBV27 with TRBJ2-7; 11 bases match TRBD1. Trimming cost V 6 bases and J 4 bases; bases outside gene matches: 11. The CDR3 contains 16 residues. Per the germline V gene, CDR1 is MNHEY and CDR2 is SMNVEV (reference sequence).